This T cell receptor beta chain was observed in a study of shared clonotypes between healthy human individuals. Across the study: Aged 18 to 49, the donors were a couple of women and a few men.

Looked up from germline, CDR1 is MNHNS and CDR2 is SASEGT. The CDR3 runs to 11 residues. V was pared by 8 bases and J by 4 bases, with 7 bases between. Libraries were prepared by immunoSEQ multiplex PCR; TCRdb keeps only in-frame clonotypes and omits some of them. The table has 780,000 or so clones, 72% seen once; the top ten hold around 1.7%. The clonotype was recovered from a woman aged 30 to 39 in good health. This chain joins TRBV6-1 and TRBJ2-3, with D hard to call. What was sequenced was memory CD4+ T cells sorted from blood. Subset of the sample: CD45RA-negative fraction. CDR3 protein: CASGKADTQYF. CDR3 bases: TGTGCCAGCGGTAAAGCAGATACGCAGTATTTT.